Reported below is one T cell receptor (beta chain). CDR3 length: 11 residues. Per germline, CDR1 GTSNPN and CDR2 SVGIG (reference sequence). Trimming removed 6 bases at V and 5 bases at J, with 10 bases between. The data stem from a study of blood T cell repertoires in COVID-19. Overall study context: Acute-phase and convalescent COVID-19 samples originated in the United States, Italy and Spain.

Repertoires were generated with immunoSEQ multiplex PCR, while TCRdb's copy carries only in-frame clones and drops some. The sample lists some 260,000 clones; roughly 87% were seen once. This sequence originates from a woman aged 25 to 45 with acute COVID-19. The rearrangement joins TRBV30 to TRBJ2-5; TRBD1 is a possible D gene (5 bases). The material sequenced was PBMCs or T cells enriched from blood (not recorded which). CDR3 residues: CACSSGETQYF. CDR3 nucleotides: TGTGCCTGCAGCTCAGGGGAGACCCAGTACTTC.